This T cell receptor (beta chain) was recovered during a study of blood T cell repertoires in COVID-19. Sequenced by immunoSEQ multiplex PCR; TCRdb stores in-frame clones only, minus some. The sample lists around 250,000 clones; over 75% were seen once. The CDR3 length is 12 residues. The J segment lost 8 bases and the V segment lost 2 bases, leaving 4 bases of the junction unmatched. Germline V gene lookup returns CDR1 GTSNPN and CDR2 SVGIG (reference sequence). This clonotype was sampled from a man aged 50 to 60 with active or convalescent COVID-19. The sample comprised peripheral blood. This rearrangement joins TRBV30 to TRBJ1-1; 8 nucleotides line up with TRBD1. CDR3 protein: CAWSSGGPEAFF. As DNA, the CDR3 is TGTGCCTGGAGTTCAGGGGGCCCGGAAGCTTTCTTT.